The 23 T cell receptor beta chains listed next were all sequenced from one sample in a study of blood T cell repertoires in COVID-19. Sequencing was performed with immunoSEQ multiplex PCR; in TCRdb, only in-frame clones are kept and a portion is missing. The table has roughly 80,000 clones, about nine tenths seen once. The source material was peripheral blood. The receptors come from a woman between 50 and 59 years old in a cohort sampled during active COVID-19.

This chain connects TRBV28 to TRBJ1-2; perhaps TRBD1 as D (6 bases). From germline, CDR1 is MDHEN and CDR2 SYDVKM. The CDR3 contains 15 residues. With 6 bases removed from V and 8 bases from J, the gap between germline ends came to 22 bases. CDR3 sequence (DNA): TGTGCCAGCAGACGGGGGGACAATGTAGCGAGGGGCTACACCTTC. Amino acids: CASRRGDNVARGYTF.

This chain joins TRBV27 and TRBJ2-1, with D perhaps TRBD2 (5 bases). Per germline, CDR1 MNHEY and CDR2 SMNVEV (reference sequence). The CDR3 has 15 amino acids. Trimming took 5 bases from V and 3 from J, leaving 14 bases between them. The CDR3 DNA reads as TGTGCCAGCAGTCGGACTCGGACCGGCTACAATGAGCAGTTCTTC. This codes for CASSRTRTGYNEQFF.

The chain links TRBV11-2 to TRBJ1-1, with D hard to call. Trimming pared 0 bases from V and 1 base from J, leaving 9 bases between. CDR1 and CDR2 (germline): SGHAT, FQNNGV. The CDR3 contains 15 residues. CDR3 DNA: TGTGCCAGCAGCTTAGATCAGGTACCGAACACTGAAGCTTTCTTT. Protein sequence: CASSLDQVPNTEAFF.

The V and J genes are TRBV18 and TRBJ1-2, with 9 bases that match TRBD1. The trim removed 1 base at V and 2 bases at J, leaving 14 bases unmatched. There are 19 residues in the CDR3. Germline V gene lookup returns CDR1 KGHSH and CDR2 LQKENI. The CDR3, as DNA: TGTGCCAGCTCACCACTTGGGGCTGGACAGGGGCGGCGGAACTATGGCTACACCTTC. Translated: CASSPLGAGQGRRNYGYTF.

This clone was detected a few times. The V call is TRBV3-1 (or the pseudogene TRBV3-2), the J call TRBJ1-2; a weak D match, TRBD1 (6 bases). Trimming left V 1 base short and J 7 bases short, with 19 bases between. This CDR3 has 16 amino acids. CDR1 is LGHDT and CDR2 is YNNKEL in the germline V gene (reference sequence). This CDR3 reads CASSQARTDGHFGYTF. The CDR3 nucleotides read TGTGCCAGCAGCCAAGCCCGGACAGACGGGCACTTTGGCTACACCTTC.

This clone was seen a single time. The chain is built from TRBV4-2 and TRBJ2-7; 7 bases align to TRBD1. The length of the CDR3 is 17 residues. CDR1 and CDR2 (germline): LGHNA, YNFKEQ. The junction had 15 bases not matched to a gene; V was cut back by 1 base and J by 6 bases. CDR3 region: CASSQVPPGQAFGEQYF. The CDR3 nucleotides are TGTGCCAGCAGCCAAGTACCCCCCGGACAGGCTTTCGGCGAGCAGTACTTC.

A single count supports this clone. V gene TRBV20-1 combines with J gene TRBJ2-5; 8 bases fit TRBD2. Per germline, CDR1 DFQATT and CDR2 SNEGSKA (reference sequence). V lost 3 bases, J lost 5 bases, and 5 bases stayed unmatched. The CDR3 has 13 amino acids. The DNA of the CDR3 is TGCAGTGCTAGTGGGACTAGTGGCGAGACCCAGTACTTC. Translating it yields CSASGTSGETQYF.

This clone was seen only once. The chain joins TRBV28 to TRBJ2-7; D ambiguous. Trimming took off 6 bases at V and 3 bases at J, with 6 bases between the two ends. The CDR3 runs to 11 residues. From germline, CDR1 is MDHEN and CDR2 SYDVKM. CDR3 nucleotides: TGTGCCAGCAGATCACTCTACGAGCAGTACTTC. Amino acid sequence: CASRSLYEQYF.

J is TRBJ1-4 and V is TRBV5-4, with TRBD1 matching over 8 bases. Germline assignment: CDR1 SGHNT and CDR2 YYREEE (reference sequence). The CDR3 runs to 16 residues. The V segment lost 0 bases and the J segment 8 bases; nucleotides outside the gene matches: 9. The CDR3 sequence: CASSLGTTGAGEKLFF. DNA of the CDR3: TGTGCCAGCAGCTTGGGAACGACAGGGGCTGGGGAAAAACTGTTTTTT.

The chain recombines TRBV11-2 with TRBJ2-3; 9 nucleotides align to TRBD2. The CDR3 consists of 14 residues. The ends lost 5 bases at V and 4 bases at J; junction bases unmatched: 4. The V gene's germline CDR1 is SGHAT and CDR2 FQNNGV. CDR3 coding DNA: TGTGCCAGCAGCCTTAGCGGGGGAGCAGATACGCAGTATTTT. Translation gives CASSLSGGADTQYF.

The rearrangement uses TRBV18 and TRBJ1-1, with TRBD1 matching 9 bases. The CDR3 loop spans 14 amino acids. With 2 bases clipped from V and 6 bases from J, the junction kept 4 bases outside the gene matches. The germline V gene has CDR1 KGHSH and CDR2 LQKENI. The CDR3 is CASSPDRGRSEAFF. CDR3 nucleotide sequence: TGTGCCAGCTCACCAGACAGGGGGAGGTCTGAAGCTTTCTTT.

The V gene is TRBV30, the J gene TRBJ2-7, with 10 bases that match TRBD1. The germline V gene has CDR1 GTSNPN and CDR2 SVGIG (reference sequence). This CDR3 is built from 13 residues. Trimming removed 7 bases from V and 10 bases from J; junction bases left unmatched: 13. Written as DNA, the CDR3 is TGTGCCTTCTGGGACAGGGGTTGGAAACGACAGTACTTC. It specifies CAFWDRGWKRQYF.

The chain has TRBV7-3 and TRBJ2-2; D is possibly TRBD1 (5 bases). CDR1 SGHTA and CDR2 FQGTGA come from the germline V gene. V dropped 3 bases and J dropped 4 bases, with 9 bases sitting between them. This CDR3 is built from 14 residues. The DNA of the CDR3 is TGTGCCAGCAGCTTTGGACAAACCACCGGGGAGCTGTTTTTT. As protein: CASSFGQTTGELFF.

The genes are TRBV6-2 or TRBV6-3 and TRBJ2-7, with D perhaps TRBD2 (7 bases). The CDR3 has 16 amino acids. The V gene lost 2 bases and the J gene lost 3 bases, with 17 bases spanning the gap. Per germline, CDR1 MNHEY and CDR2 SVGEGT. The CDR3 region is CASSYLSVGGLYEQYF. As DNA, the CDR3 is TGTGCCAGCAGTTACCTATCCGTCGGGGGGCTCTACGAGCAGTACTTC.

The V gene is TRBV19, the J gene TRBJ1-5; tentative D call: TRBD1 (5 bases). V was shortened by 4 bases and J by 7 bases, with 14 bases between the two germline ends. The V gene's germline CDR1 is LNHDA and CDR2 SQIVND (reference sequence). CDR3 length: 14 residues. CDR3 coding DNA: TGTGCCAGTAGTAAGCCACCCCGGGGGCAGCCCCAGCATTTT. Its translation: CASSKPPRGQPQHF.

The chain's CDR3 is CASSDRVSGNTIYF. In nucleotides, the CDR3 is TGTGCCAGCAGTGACCGGGTCTCTGGAAACACCATATATTTT. The gene calls are TRBV6-1 and TRBJ1-3; D not resolved. Trimming removed 3 bases at V and 0 bases at J, with 6 bases between. This CDR3 has 14 amino acids. Germline V CDR1 and CDR2: MNHNS, SASEGT.

The J gene is TRBJ1-1, the V gene TRBV18, with 7 bases aligning to TRBD1. The V and J ends lost 6 bases and 8 bases, in that order; junction bases with no gene match: 21. The CDR3 loop spans 17 amino acids. CDR1 and CDR2 (germline): KGHSH, LQKENI. The CDR3 bases are TGTGCCAGCTCCCGGGGACCGGGACAGTCCGAACGAAGGGAAGCTTTCTTT. Protein product: CASSRGPGQSERREAFF.

The chain uses TRBV28 and TRBJ1-2; D is ambiguous. From germline, CDR1 is MDHEN and CDR2 SYDVKM. This CDR3 is 13 amino acids long. V was shortened by 3 bases and J by 6 bases, with 11 bases between the two germline ends. This CDR3 reads CASSLIGGNGYTF. CDR3 nucleotides: TGTGCCAGCAGTTTGATAGGAGGCAATGGCTACACCTTC.

The chain uses TRBV3-1 (or the pseudogene TRBV3-2) and TRBJ2-2; possibly TRBD1 for D (6 bases). Trimming pared 1 base from V and 5 bases from J, leaving 11 bases between. The CDR3 spans 15 residues. Germline V lookup: CDR1 LGHDT, CDR2 YNNKEL (reference sequence). CDR3 sequence: CASSQVLDRTGELFF. As DNA, the CDR3 is TGTGCCAGCAGCCAAGTCCTGGACAGAACCGGGGAGCTGTTTTTT.

The chain combines TRBV27 with TRBJ2-5, with D possibly being TRBD2 (7 bases). Germline assignment: CDR1 MNHEY and CDR2 SMNVEV (reference sequence). The length of the CDR3 is 16 residues. Deletions cut 4 bases from V and 5 bases from J, with 20 bases between. The CDR3 DNA reads as TGTGCCAGCAGTTGGGAGGGGGGAAAGGGACGCGAGACCCAGTACTTC. Translated, it gives CASSWEGGKGRETQYF.

The chain carries TRBV5-1 and TRBJ1-2; 7 bases match TRBD1. Germline CDR1 is SGHRS and CDR2 is YFSETQ. The CDR3 spans 14 residues. J lost 4 bases, V lost 2 bases, and 5 bases had no gene match. The DNA for the CDR3 is TGCGCCAGCAGCTTTGGGACAGTGAGCTATGGCTACACCTTC. This gives the protein CASSFGTVSYGYTF. Full variable domain (outside the CDR3, taken from reference TRBV5-1 and TRBJ1-2): KAGVTQTPRYLIKTRGQQVTLSCSPISGHRSVSWYQQTPGQGLQFLFEYFSETQRNKGNFPGRFSGRQFSNSRSEMNVSTLELGDSALYLCASSFGTVSYGYTFGSGTRLTVV.

V usage is TRBV6-6 and J usage is TRBJ1-2; D is unclear. Germline lookup yields CDR1 MNHNY and CDR2 SVGAGI (reference sequence). Deletions cut 7 bases from V and 5 bases from J, with 14 bases between. This CDR3 has 13 residues. CDR3 in amino acids: CASTPRVGYGYTF. The CDR3 DNA is TGTGCCAGCACCCCTCGGGTTGGGTATGGCTACACCTTC.

The chain combines TRBV6-1 with TRBJ1-6, with TRBD1 as a possible D gene (6 bases). V lost 1 base and J 19 bases, leaving 11 bases between the germline ends. CDR1 and CDR2 (germline): MNHNS, SASEGT. CDR3 length equals 11 residues. CDR3 DNA: TGTGCCAGCAGTGAAGTGGGACACTATCACTTT. Its translation is CASSEVGHYHF.